The clone carrying this T cell receptor beta chain has a handful of counts. This sample is drawn from a study of beta chain features in type 1 diabetes. The authors reverse transcribed all of the isolated RNA, so sequencing captured expressed TCRB transcripts. Method: immunoSEQ multiplex PCR; TCRdb's copy keeps in-frame clones and lacks some. The sample gives under 550,000 clones, over 9.5% of which show up once; approximately 0.05% is in the top ten. The length of the CDR3 is 13 residues. Per germline, CDR1 SEHNR and CDR2 FQNEAQ (reference sequence). Trimming cost V 8 bases and J 3 bases, with 14 bases left between them.

This TCR derives from a woman between 18 and 30 years old in good health. The sample comprised naive CD4+ T cells from blood. The V gene is TRBV7-9, the J gene TRBJ2-7; D is uncertain. CDR3 nucleotides: TGTGCCAGCTCAACCCTACCGCACTACGAGCAGTACTTC. Translation: CASSTLPHYEQYF.